A single sample gave rise to the 31 T cell receptor beta chains below, sequenced in a study of siplizumab effects on memory and regulatory T cells. Produced via immunoSEQ multiplex PCR; TCRdb's table is partial and in-frame only. The sample records roughly 64,000 clones, about 96% being singletons. The specimen was naive CD8+ T cells sorted from blood. All receptors derive from a human donor in good health.

The chain combines TRBV5-6 with TRBJ1-2, with 11 nucleotides matching TRBD1. CDR1 SGHDT and CDR2 YYEEEE come from the germline V gene. This CDR3 contains 13 residues. The J segment lost 8 bases and the V segment lost 4 bases, leaving 4 bases of the junction unmatched. The CDR3 DNA reads TGTGCCAGCAGCCCCGGGACAGGGGGAGGCTACACCTTC. Amino acids: CASSPGTGGGYTF.

The DNA for the CDR3 is TGTGCCAGTAGTCCCAATCGGGGGGCTTATGGAAACACCATATATTTT. It translates to CASSPNRGAYGNTIYF. The rearrangement links TRBV19 to TRBJ1-3, with D maybe TRBD1 (6 bases). CDR3 size: 16 residues. Germline loops: CDR1 LNHDA, CDR2 SQIVND (reference sequence). The V end lost 5 bases, the J end lost 3 bases, and 17 bases lay between the germline ends.

The V and J genes are TRBV11-2 and TRBJ2-3, with 8 bases that match TRBD2. The V segment lost 3 bases and the J segment 5 bases; nucleotides outside the gene matches: 10. The CDR3 length is 16 residues. Per germline, CDR1 SGHAT and CDR2 FQNNGV. The CDR3 here is CASSLNGGARGDTQYF. The DNA of the CDR3 is TGTGCCAGCAGCTTGAACGGGGGGGCCAGGGGAGATACGCAGTATTTT. The variable domain in full, completed from reference TRBV11-2 and TRBJ2-3, reads EAGVAQSPRYKIIEKRQSVAFWCNPISGHATLYWYQQILGQGPKLLIQFQNNGVVDDSQLPKDRFSAERLKGVDSTLKIQPAKLEDSAVYLCASSLNGGARGDTQYFGPGTRLTVL.

The chain carries TRBV23-1 and TRBJ2-5; D is unclear. Judging by the DNA end, TRBJ2-7 fits better; the J call may be wrong. TRBV23-1 is reported as an ORF; its role is uncertain. This CDR3 spans 13 amino acids. The CDR3 is CASSPSGNYEQYF. In DNA, the CDR3 is TGCGCCAGCAGTCCGTCCGGAAACTACGAGCAGTACTTC.

CDR3 DNA: TGTGCCAGCAGTTTAACCCTCCCAATGAACACTGAAGCTTTCTTT. Residues: CASSLTLPMNTEAFF. V gene TRBV28 combines with J gene TRBJ1-1; D gene uncertain. The germline CDR1 and CDR2 sequences are MDHEN and SYDVKM. This CDR3 spans 15 amino acids. Between the trimmed V and J ends, which lost 2 bases and 0 bases, there was a span of 10 bases.

V is TRBV6-6 and J is TRBJ1-5; 7 bases agree with TRBD1. In germline, CDR1 is MNHNY, CDR2 SVGAGI (reference sequence). The CDR3 has 16 amino acids. The J segment lost 5 bases and the V segment lost 2 bases, leaving 9 bases of the junction unmatched. This CDR3 reads CASSYPFRDSDQPQHF. As DNA, the CDR3 is TGTGCCAGCAGTTACCCGTTCCGGGACAGCGATCAGCCCCAGCATTTT.

V gene TRBV4-1 combines with J gene TRBJ2-1; the D is unclear. CDR3 length: 14 residues. With 2 bases removed from V and 5 bases from J, the gap between germline ends came to 10 bases. In germline, CDR1 is MGHRA, CDR2 YSYEKL. This CDR3 is CASSQPLGNNEQFF. CDR3 in DNA: TGCGCCAGCAGCCAACCCCTAGGAAACAATGAGCAGTTCTTC.

This chain connects TRBV6-5 to TRBJ2-1, with TRBD1 identical over 8 bases. This CDR3 has 14 residues. V shed 3 bases and J 9 bases; nucleotides not matched to a gene: 7. Germline lookup yields CDR1 MNHEY and CDR2 SVGAGI. CDR3 amino acids: CASSYSQGAVEQFF. The DNA for the CDR3 is TGTGCCAGCAGTTATAGTCAGGGGGCAGTTGAGCAGTTCTTC.

This sequence joins TRBV11-3 and TRBJ1-3, with D unclear. Trimming removed 1 base at V and 0 bases at J, with 13 bases between. Germline CDR1 is SGHNT and CDR2 is YENEEA. This CDR3 has 17 residues. The CDR3 coding sequence is TGTGCCAGCAGCTTAGGGGCCGACGCTCACTCTGGAAACACCATATATTTT. Its protein is CASSLGADAHSGNTIYF.

V and J are TRBV5-4 and TRBJ2-5; D perhaps matches TRBD2 (6 bases). The CDR3 runs 14 residues. The V and J ends lost 4 bases and 7 bases respectively, with 17 bases between them. CDR1 is SGHNT and CDR2 is YYREEE in the germline V gene (reference sequence). The CDR3 region has the DNA TGTGCCAGCAGCCTGGACTACGGAGAGGTGACCCAGTACTTC. Residues: CASSLDYGEVTQYF.

V and J are TRBV6-1 and TRBJ1-1; D might be TRBD1 (5 bases). Germline lookup yields CDR1 MNHNS and CDR2 SASEGT. This CDR3 spans 11 amino acids. CDR3 residues: CETAMNTEAFF. The CDR3 DNA reads TGTGAGACAGCTATGAACACTGAAGCTTTCTTT.

This clone was observed once. The chain carries TRBV9 and TRBJ2-1; TRBD1 might be the D (5 bases). Germline values: CDR1 SGDLS, CDR2 YYNGEE. The CDR3 has 16 amino acids. Trimming pared 2 bases from V and 1 base from J, leaving 13 bases between. In DNA form, the CDR3 reads TGTGCCAGCAGCGTGGGGCAGGGTGGATCCTACAATGAGCAGTTCTTC. Its protein is CASSVGQGGSYNEQFF.

The rearrangement links TRBV5-4 to TRBJ2-7; 8 bases are a match to TRBD1. Germline V gives CDR1 SGHNT, CDR2 YYREEE (reference sequence). The length of the CDR3 is 15 residues. V was pared by 4 bases and J by 0 bases, with 6 bases of the junction left unmatched. In DNA form, the CDR3 reads TGTGCCAGCAGCACAGGGGGACTCAGCTCCTACGAGCAGTACTTC. Residues: CASSTGGLSSYEQYF. Looking up the rest from reference TRBV5-4 and TRBJ2-7 gives the full variable domain: ETGVTQSPTHLIKTRGQQVTLRCSSQSGHNTVSWYQQALGQGPQFIFQYYREEENGRGNFPPRFSGLQFPNYSSELNVNALELDDSALYLCASSTGGLSSYEQYFGPGTRLTVT.

V gene TRBV5-6 combines with J gene TRBJ2-5; 10 nucleotides line up with TRBD2. The CDR3 is 16 residues long. V lost 0 bases, J lost 2 bases, and 4 bases stayed unmatched. Germline V gene sequence: CDR1 SGHDT, CDR2 YYEEEE. DNA for the CDR3: TGTGCCAGCAGCTTGGGCTCTAGCGGGGGACAAGAGACCCAGTACTTC. This sequence encodes CASSLGSSGGQETQYF.

J is TRBJ2-5 and V is TRBV27, with 7 bases fitting TRBD2. There are 13 residues in the CDR3. CDR1 is MNHEY, CDR2 SMNVEV, per germline (reference sequence). The J segment lost 0 bases and the V segment lost 6 bases, leaving 1 base of the junction unmatched. The CDR3 coding sequence is TGTGCCAGCAGGCGGGGGAACCAAGAGACCCAGTACTTC. This sequence encodes CASRRGNQETQYF.

The chain uses TRBV5-1 and TRBJ2-5, with D unclear. Germline lookup yields CDR1 SGHRS and CDR2 YFSETQ. V was shortened by 4 bases and J by 5 bases, with 9 bases between the two germline ends. This CDR3 comprises 12 residues. The CDR3 here is CASSPNRETQYF. CDR3 DNA sequence: TGCGCCAGCAGCCCCAATCGGGAGACCCAGTACTTC.

The V and J genes are TRBV30 and TRBJ2-1; 7 bases are a match to TRBD2. Germline trimming cut 1 base from V and 5 bases from J; bases unmatched to any gene: 2. The V gene's germline CDR1 is GTSNPN and CDR2 SVGIG (reference sequence). There are 13 residues in the CDR3. The chain's CDR3 is CAWSALADNEQFF. CDR3 in DNA: TGTGCCTGGAGTGCTCTAGCGGACAATGAGCAGTTCTTC.

The chain combines TRBV19 with TRBJ1-5; D unresolved. The CDR3 consists of 15 residues. With 3 bases removed from V and 0 bases from J, the gap between germline ends came to 9 bases. From germline, CDR1 is LNHDA and CDR2 SQIVND (reference sequence). The CDR3 sequence: CASSIVGNSNQPQHF. CDR3 bases: TGTGCCAGTAGTATCGTGGGAAATAGCAATCAGCCCCAGCATTTT.

The V and J genes are TRBV5-4 and TRBJ1-1; D uncertain. Germline V gene sequence: CDR1 SGHNT, CDR2 YYREEE (reference sequence). V dropped 1 base and J dropped 0 bases, with 10 bases sitting between them. CDR3 length: 15 amino acids. The CDR3 loop reads CASSLPIGLNTEAFF. The CDR3 nucleotides are TGTGCCAGCAGCTTGCCGATAGGGTTGAACACTGAAGCTTTCTTT.

The chain carries TRBV4-2 and TRBJ1-1, with 7 bases that match TRBD1. Per the germline V gene, CDR1 is LGHNA and CDR2 is YNFKEQ. The CDR3 sequence is 14 residues long. Trimming took 7 bases from V and 3 from J; bases not matched to a gene: 8. The CDR3 region is CASKSGGVYTEAFF. The CDR3 DNA follows: TGTGCCAGCAAGTCAGGGGGGGTTTACACTGAAGCTTTCTTT.

The chain links TRBV6-1 to TRBJ2-7; tentatively, D is TRBD1 (6 bases). Trimming removed 5 bases at V and 6 bases at J, with 11 bases between. CDR3 length equals 12 residues. Germline V gene data show CDR1 as MNHNS and CDR2 as SASEGT. This CDR3 reads CASSTTGFEQYF. DNA of the CDR3: TGTGCCAGCAGTACCACAGGGTTCGAGCAGTACTTC.

The chain recombines TRBV30 with TRBJ2-7; D is perhaps TRBD1 (5 bases). Trimming took off 2 bases at V and 5 bases at J, with 10 bases between the two ends. The length of the CDR3 is 12 residues. Germline V gene data show CDR1 as GTSNPN and CDR2 as SVGIG (reference sequence). CDR3 in DNA: TGTGCCTGGAGTACCGACAGCCACGAGCAGTACTTC. Its translation: CAWSTDSHEQYF.

The rearrangement links TRBV14 to TRBJ2-1, with 12 bases identical to TRBD1. The CDR3 is made up of 17 amino acids. The germline V gene encodes CDR1 SGHDN and CDR2 FVKESK. V gave up 2 bases and J gave up 2 bases; unmatched junction bases: 4. The CDR3 DNA follows: TGTGCCAGCAGCCAACCCGGGACAGGGGGCGCCTACAATGAGCAGTTCTTC. This sequence encodes CASSQPGTGGAYNEQFF.

This clone occurred once. This CDR3 reads CAWSGGVDAENTQYF. The CDR3 DNA reads as TGTGCCTGGAGTGGCGGGGTAGATGCAGAGAATACGCAGTATTTT. V is TRBV30 and J is TRBJ2-3, with a weak D call TRBD2 (6 bases). The V gene lost 1 base and the J gene lost 7 bases, with 18 bases spanning the gap. CDR3 size: 15 residues. From germline, CDR1 is GTSNPN and CDR2 SVGIG (reference sequence).

This chain connects TRBV11-2 to TRBJ1-2; 7 positions match TRBD1. V was pared by 3 bases and J by 3 bases, with 10 bases of the junction left unmatched. The germline V gene encodes CDR1 SGHAT and CDR2 FQNNGV. This CDR3 has 16 residues. In DNA, the CDR3 is TGTGCCAGCAGCTTCCACCGACAGGGAAGGCACTATGGCTACACCTTC. It encodes CASSFHRQGRHYGYTF.

The V gene is TRBV1, the J gene TRBJ2-2. TRBV1 is a listed pseudogene. This CDR3 comprises 17 residues. The CDR3 DNA reads TGCACCAGCAGCCAAGATCTGGTGGACCCGAACACCGGGGAGCTGTTTTTT. Its translation is CTSSQDLVDPNTGELFF.

This clone was seen once. The chain has TRBV19 and TRBJ1-2; TRBD1 is a possible D gene (5 bases). This CDR3 has 13 amino acids. V shed 3 bases and J shed 6 bases, with 11 bases lying between them. Germline V gene data show CDR1 as LNHDA and CDR2 as SQIVND (reference sequence). The CDR3 is CASSIFGGDGYTF. CDR3 sequence (DNA): TGTGCCAGTAGTATTTTTGGGGGAGATGGCTACACCTTC.

The V and J genes are TRBV2 and TRBJ2-3; possibly TRBD1 for D (6 bases). V lost 7 bases and J 0 bases, leaving 11 bases between the germline ends. CDR3 size: 14 residues. The V gene's germline CDR1 is SNHLY and CDR2 FYNNEI. The CDR3 coding sequence is TGTGCCAGCATCCCAGGGGCTAGCACAGATACGCAGTATTTT. Its translation is CASIPGASTDTQYF.

The chain joins TRBV6-1 to TRBJ2-7, with no clear D. The germline gives CDR1 MNHNS, CDR2 SASEGT. V lost 1 base, J lost 3 bases, and 7 bases lay in between. CDR3 size: 13 residues. The CDR3 here is CASSEGRLYEQYF. The CDR3 DNA is TGTGCCAGCAGTGAAGGCCGCCTCTACGAGCAGTACTTC.

This clone was found once. The V gene is TRBV27, the J gene TRBJ1-5, with D unresolved. From germline, CDR1 is MNHEY and CDR2 SMNVEV (reference sequence). The CDR3 runs 8 residues. Trimming took off 6 bases at V and 9 bases at J, with 0 bases between the two ends. DNA for the CDR3: TGTGCCAGCAGGCCCCAGCATTTT. It yields the protein CASRPQHF.

Turning to this clone: One junction end disagrees with the germline gene, perhaps due to a read error. This chain joins TRBV5-4 and TRBJ2-7; the D gene is possibly TRBD1 (5 bases). This CDR3 has 11 amino acids. The germline CDR1 and CDR2 sequences are SGHNT and YYREEE (reference sequence). The CDR3 region is CTSSSGYEQYF. Written as DNA, the CDR3 is TGTACCAGCAGCTCAGGGTACGAGCAGTACTTC.